A selection of T cell receptor beta chains follows, all from one sample in a study of shared clonotypes between healthy human individuals. Data came from immunoSEQ multiplex PCR; TCRdb stores just in-frame clones and leaves some out. This table holds approximately 2.5 million clones, roughly 92% found once. The sample was naive CD4+ T cells sorted from blood. The receptor source for this set is a man aged 18 to 30 in good health. The CDR3 runs from the conserved cysteine through the conserved F or W. Fields, in order: V gene, D gene, clone size, CDR3 length, J gene, CDR3 DNA, CDR3 protein. The D gene is left open where the match is weak. Size is omitted from some rows. Given values are once, few, many or a class for expanded clones.

v_call: TRBV28; d_call: .; clone_size: .; cdr3_length: 13; j_call: TRBJ1-5; cdr3_nt: TGTGCCAGCAGAGGCACAGAACGTCAGCCCCAGCATTTT; cdr3_aa: CASRGTERQPQHF
v_call: TRBV4-3; d_call: TRBD2; clone_size: .; cdr3_length: 16; j_call: TRBJ2-7; cdr3_nt: TGCGCCAGCAGCCCGGCGATAGGTAGCGGGATAAACGAGCAGTACTTC; cdr3_aa: CASSPAIGSGINEQYF
v_call: TRBV5-5; d_call: .; clone_size: .; cdr3_length: 16; j_call: TRBJ2-3; cdr3_nt: TGTGCCAGCAGCCCGACGACAGGGACTATCACAGATACGCAGTATTTT; cdr3_aa: CASSPTTGTITDTQYF
v_call: TRBV29-1; d_call: .; clone_size: .; cdr3_length: 15; j_call: TRBJ2-7; cdr3_nt: TGCAGCGTTGAAGGGGGGGCTCTGGGGGACTACGAGCAGTACTTC; cdr3_aa: CSVEGGALGDYEQYF
v_call: TRBV6-1; d_call: TRBD1; clone_size: .; cdr3_length: 15; j_call: TRBJ2-3; cdr3_nt: TGTGCCAGCAGAAGGACAGGGGCTAGCACAGATACGCAGTATTTT; cdr3_aa: CASRRTGASTDTQYF
v_call: TRBV9; d_call: TRBD2; clone_size: .; cdr3_length: 14; j_call: TRBJ2-7; cdr3_nt: TGTGCCAGCAGCGCCGGGACTAGCAAGGGCAGACAGTACTTC; cdr3_aa: CASSAGTSKGRQYF
v_call: TRBV7-6; d_call: .; clone_size: .; cdr3_length: 13; j_call: TRBJ1-1; cdr3_nt: TGTGCCAGCAGTTTAGACTCGAACACTGAAGCTTTCTTT; cdr3_aa: CASSLDSNTEAFF
v_call: TRBV7-2; d_call: .; clone_size: .; cdr3_length: 14; j_call: TRBJ2-5; cdr3_nt: TGTGCCAGCAGCTCCAGACAGCCCCAAGAGACCCAGTACTTC; cdr3_aa: CASSSRQPQETQYF
v_call: TRBV10-2; d_call: TRBD1; clone_size: .; cdr3_length: 15; j_call: TRBJ1-2; cdr3_nt: TGCGCCAGCAACCATGCGGACACAGGGGGCTATGGCTACACCTTC; cdr3_aa: CASNHADTGGYGYTF
v_call: TRBV2; d_call: .; clone_size: .; cdr3_length: 16; j_call: TRBJ1-2; cdr3_nt: TGTGCCAGCAGTGATTGGACCGGCATCTCCGACTATGGCTACACCTTC; cdr3_aa: CASSDWTGISDYGYTF
v_call: TRBV7-6; d_call: .; clone_size: once; cdr3_length: 13; j_call: TRBJ1-2; cdr3_nt: TGTGCCAGCAGCAGGAGGGGACTTGATGGCTACACCTTC; cdr3_aa: CASSRRGLDGYTF
v_call: TRBV5-1; d_call: .; clone_size: .; cdr3_length: 20; j_call: TRBJ2-3; cdr3_nt: TGCGCCAGCAGCTTGGCCCGGGGGAGCGGGCAGTCTCCTAGCACAGATACGCAGTATTTT; cdr3_aa: CASSLARGSGQSPSTDTQYF
v_call: TRBV4-1; d_call: TRBD1; clone_size: .; cdr3_length: 16; j_call: TRBJ2-2; cdr3_nt: TGCGCCAGCAGCCCCCCGACAGGGTCGAACACCGGGGAGCTGTTTTTT; cdr3_aa: CASSPPTGSNTGELFF
v_call: TRBV11-2; d_call: TRBD2; clone_size: .; cdr3_length: 16; j_call: TRBJ2-1; cdr3_nt: TGTGCCAGCAGCTCTAGCGGGGGGAGTGCCTACAATGAGCAGTTCTTC; cdr3_aa: CASSSSGGSAYNEQFF
v_call: TRBV19; d_call: TRBD1; clone_size: .; cdr3_length: 13; j_call: TRBJ2-7; cdr3_nt: TGTGCCAGTAGTACCGGGACAGGCTACGAGCAGTACTTC; cdr3_aa: CASSTGTGYEQYF
v_call: TRBV7-2; d_call: .; clone_size: once; cdr3_length: 11; j_call: TRBJ1-1; cdr3_nt: TGTGCCAGCAGCTTCGCGATTGAAGCTTTCTTT; cdr3_aa: CASSFAIEAFF
v_call: TRBV5-1; d_call: .; clone_size: .; cdr3_length: 14; j_call: TRBJ1-6; cdr3_nt: TGCGCCAGCACGCGCGACTCCTATAATTCACCCCTCCACTTT; cdr3_aa: CASTRDSYNSPLHF